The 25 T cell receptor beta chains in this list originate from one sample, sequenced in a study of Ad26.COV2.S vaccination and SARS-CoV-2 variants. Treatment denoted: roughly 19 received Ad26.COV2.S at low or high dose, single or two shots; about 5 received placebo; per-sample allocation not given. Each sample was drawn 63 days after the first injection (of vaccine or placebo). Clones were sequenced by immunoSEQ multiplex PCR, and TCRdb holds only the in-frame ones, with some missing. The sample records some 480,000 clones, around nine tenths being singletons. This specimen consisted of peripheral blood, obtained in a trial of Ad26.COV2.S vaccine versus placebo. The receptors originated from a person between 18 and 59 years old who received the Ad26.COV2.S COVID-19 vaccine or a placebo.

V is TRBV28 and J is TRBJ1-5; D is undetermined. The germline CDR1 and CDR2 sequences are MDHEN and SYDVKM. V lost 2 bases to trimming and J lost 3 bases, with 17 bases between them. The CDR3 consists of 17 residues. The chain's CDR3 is CASSLRVGEPNNQPQHF. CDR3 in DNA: TGTGCCAGCAGTTTAAGGGTTGGGGAACCAAACAATCAGCCCCAGCATTTT.

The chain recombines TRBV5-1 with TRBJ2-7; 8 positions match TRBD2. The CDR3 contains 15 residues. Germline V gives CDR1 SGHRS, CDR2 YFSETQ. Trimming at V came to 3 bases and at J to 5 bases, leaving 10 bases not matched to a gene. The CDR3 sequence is CASSSGGRYFNEQYF. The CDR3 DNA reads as TGCGCCAGCAGCTCGGGGGGGCGTTATTTCAACGAGCAGTACTTC.

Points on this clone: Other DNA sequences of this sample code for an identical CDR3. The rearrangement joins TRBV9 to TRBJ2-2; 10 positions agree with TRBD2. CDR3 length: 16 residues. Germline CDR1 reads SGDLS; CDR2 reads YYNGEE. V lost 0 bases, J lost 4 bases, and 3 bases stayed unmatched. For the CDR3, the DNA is TGTGCCAGCAGCGTAGGGCTAGCGGGAGTCACCGGGGAGCTGTTTTTT. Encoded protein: CASSVGLAGVTGELFF.

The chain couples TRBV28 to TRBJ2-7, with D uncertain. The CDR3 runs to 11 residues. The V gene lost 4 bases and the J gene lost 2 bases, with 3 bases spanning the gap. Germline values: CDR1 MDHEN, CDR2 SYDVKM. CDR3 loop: CASSWTYEQYF. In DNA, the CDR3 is TGTGCCAGCAGTTGGACCTACGAGCAGTACTTC.

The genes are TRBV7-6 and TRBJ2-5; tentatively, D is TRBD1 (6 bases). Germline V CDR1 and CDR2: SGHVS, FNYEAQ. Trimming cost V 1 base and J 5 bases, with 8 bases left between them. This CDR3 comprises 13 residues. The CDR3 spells CASSLVRGETQYF. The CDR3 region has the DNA TGTGCCAGCAGCTTAGTTAGGGGGGAGACCCAGTACTTC.

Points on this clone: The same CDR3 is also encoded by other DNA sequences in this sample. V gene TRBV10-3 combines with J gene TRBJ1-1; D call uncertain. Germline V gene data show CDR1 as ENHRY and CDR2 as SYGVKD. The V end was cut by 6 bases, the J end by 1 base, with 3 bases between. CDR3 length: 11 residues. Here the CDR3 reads CAIRGNTEAFF. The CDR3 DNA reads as TGTGCCATCAGAGGGAACACTGAAGCTTTCTTT.

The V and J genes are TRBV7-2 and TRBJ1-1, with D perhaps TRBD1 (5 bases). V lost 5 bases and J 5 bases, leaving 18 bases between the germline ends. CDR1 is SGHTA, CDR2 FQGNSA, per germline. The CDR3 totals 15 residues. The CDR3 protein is CASSRDASKGTEAFF. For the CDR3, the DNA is TGTGCCAGCAGCCGGGACGCAAGTAAAGGGACTGAAGCTTTCTTT.

The CDR3 is CASSPTTAYYEQYF. The DNA of the CDR3 is TGCGCCAGCAGCCCAACTACAGCCTACTACGAGCAGTACTTC. The chain uses TRBV5-1 and TRBJ2-7; D not certain. Germline V gene lookup returns CDR1 SGHRS and CDR2 YFSETQ. Trimming left V 4 bases short and J 3 bases short, with 14 bases between. The CDR3 contains 14 residues.

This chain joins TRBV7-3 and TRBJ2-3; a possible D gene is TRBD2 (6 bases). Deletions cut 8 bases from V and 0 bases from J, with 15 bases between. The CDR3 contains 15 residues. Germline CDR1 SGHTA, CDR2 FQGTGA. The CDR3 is CASSGGRTSTDTQYF. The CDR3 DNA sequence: TGTGCCAGCTCCGGGGGTCGTACTAGCACAGATACGCAGTATTTT.

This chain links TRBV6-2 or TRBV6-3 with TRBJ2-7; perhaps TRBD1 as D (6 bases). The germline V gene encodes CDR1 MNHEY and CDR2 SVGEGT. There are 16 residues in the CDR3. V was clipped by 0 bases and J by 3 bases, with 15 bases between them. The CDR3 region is CASSYSMGRGLYEQYF. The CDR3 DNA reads TGTGCCAGCAGTTACTCGATGGGCAGGGGCCTCTACGAGCAGTACTTC.

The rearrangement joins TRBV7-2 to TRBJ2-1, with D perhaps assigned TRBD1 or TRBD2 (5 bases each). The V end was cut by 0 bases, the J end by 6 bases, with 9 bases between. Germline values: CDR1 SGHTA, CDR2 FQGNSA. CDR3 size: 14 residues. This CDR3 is CASSLAGVGNEQFF. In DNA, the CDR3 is TGTGCCAGCAGCTTAGCGGGGGTGGGCAATGAGCAGTTCTTC.

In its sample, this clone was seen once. The CDR3 bases are TGCAGCGTTGATCTACGGAGGACCCAGTACTTC. It encodes CSVDLRRTQYF. This chain joins TRBV29-1 and TRBJ2-5; D not certain. CDR1 is SQVTM and CDR2 is ANQGSEA in the germline V gene. The CDR3 has 11 residues. V was shortened by 3 bases and J by 7 bases, with 9 bases between the two germline ends.

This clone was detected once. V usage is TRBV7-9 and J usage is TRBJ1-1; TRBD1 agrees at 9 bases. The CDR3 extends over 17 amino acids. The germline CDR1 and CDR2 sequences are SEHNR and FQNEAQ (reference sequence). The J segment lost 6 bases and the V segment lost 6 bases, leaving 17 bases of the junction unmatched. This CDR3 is CASRSDETGGVFAEAFF. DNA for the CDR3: TGTGCCAGCAGGTCTGACGAGACAGGGGGTGTTTTCGCTGAAGCTTTCTTT.

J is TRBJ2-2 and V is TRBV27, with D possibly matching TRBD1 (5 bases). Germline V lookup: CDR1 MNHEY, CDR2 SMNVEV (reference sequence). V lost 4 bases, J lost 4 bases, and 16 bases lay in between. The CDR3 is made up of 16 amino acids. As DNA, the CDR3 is TGTGCCAGCAGTTCAAGTCAGGGTTTGGGCACCGGGGAGCTGTTTTTT. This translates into CASSSSQGLGTGELFF.

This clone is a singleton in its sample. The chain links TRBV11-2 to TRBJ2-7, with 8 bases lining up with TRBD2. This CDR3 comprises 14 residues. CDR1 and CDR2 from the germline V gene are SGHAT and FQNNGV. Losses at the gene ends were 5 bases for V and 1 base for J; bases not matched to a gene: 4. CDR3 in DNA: TGTGCCAGCAGCCCTAGCGGGCGTTCCTACGAGCAGTACTTC. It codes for CASSPSGRSYEQYF.

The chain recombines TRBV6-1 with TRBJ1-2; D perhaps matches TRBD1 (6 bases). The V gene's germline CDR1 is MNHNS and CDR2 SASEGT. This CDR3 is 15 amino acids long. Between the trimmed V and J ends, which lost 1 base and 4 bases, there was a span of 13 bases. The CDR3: CASSEVWGAGYGYTF. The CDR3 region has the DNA TGTGCCAGCAGTGAAGTGTGGGGGGCTGGCTATGGCTACACCTTC.

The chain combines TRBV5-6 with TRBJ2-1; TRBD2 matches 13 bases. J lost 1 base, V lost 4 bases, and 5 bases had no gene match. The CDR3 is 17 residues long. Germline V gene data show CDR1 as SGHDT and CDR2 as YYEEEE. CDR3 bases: TGTGCCAGCAGCATGACTAGCGGGAGGAATTCCTACAATGAGCAGTTCTTC. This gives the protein CASSMTSGRNSYNEQFF.

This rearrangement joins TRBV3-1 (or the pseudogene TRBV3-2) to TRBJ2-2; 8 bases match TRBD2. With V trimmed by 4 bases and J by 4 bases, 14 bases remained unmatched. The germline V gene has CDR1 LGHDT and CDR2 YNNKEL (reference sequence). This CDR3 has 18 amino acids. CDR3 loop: CASSRVPLAGGVTGELFF. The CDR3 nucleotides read TGTGCCAGCAGCCGGGTTCCTCTGGCGGGAGGAGTCACCGGGGAGCTGTTTTTT.

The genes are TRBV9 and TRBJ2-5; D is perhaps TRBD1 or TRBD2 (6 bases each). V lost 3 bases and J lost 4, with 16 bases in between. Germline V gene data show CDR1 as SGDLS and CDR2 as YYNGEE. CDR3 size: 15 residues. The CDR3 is CASSGGLGARETQYF. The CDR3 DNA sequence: TGTGCCAGCAGCGGGGGACTGGGGGCACGAGAGACCCAGTACTTC.

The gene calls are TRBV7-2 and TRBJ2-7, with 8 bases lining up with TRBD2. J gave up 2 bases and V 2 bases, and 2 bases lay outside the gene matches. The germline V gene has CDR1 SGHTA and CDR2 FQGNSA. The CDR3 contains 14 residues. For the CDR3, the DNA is TGTGCCAGCAGCTTACCGGGAGGGCCCTACGAGCAGTACTTC. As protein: CASSLPGGPYEQYF.

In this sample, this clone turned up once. The CDR3 loop reads CASSLSAGEVWGEQFF. The CDR3 nucleotides are TGTGCCAGCAGCTTATCGGCGGGAGAGGTTTGGGGTGAGCAGTTCTTC. The rearrangement uses TRBV13 and TRBJ2-1; TRBD2 agrees at 7 bases. The CDR3 covers 16 residues. From germline, CDR1 is PRHDT and CDR2 FYEKMQ (reference sequence). V lost 2 bases, J lost 9 bases, and 13 bases stayed unmatched. The variable domain in full, with the rest retrieved from reference TRBV13 and TRBJ2-1, is AAGVIQSPRHLIKEKRETATLKCYPIPRHDTVYWYQQGPGQDPQFLISFYEKMQSDKGSIPDRFSAQQFSDYHSELNMSSLELGDSALYFCASSLSAGEVWGEQFFGPGTRLTVL.

DNA of the CDR3: TGTGCCAGCTCACCACTAAGACAGATAAATGAGCAGTTCTTC. It yields the protein CASSPLRQINEQFF. The chain is built from TRBV18 and TRBJ2-1; the D gene is possibly TRBD1 (5 bases). Germline V gene lookup returns CDR1 KGHSH and CDR2 LQKENI. The CDR3 is made up of 14 amino acids. The V end lost 1 base, the J end lost 7 bases, and 11 bases lay between the germline ends.

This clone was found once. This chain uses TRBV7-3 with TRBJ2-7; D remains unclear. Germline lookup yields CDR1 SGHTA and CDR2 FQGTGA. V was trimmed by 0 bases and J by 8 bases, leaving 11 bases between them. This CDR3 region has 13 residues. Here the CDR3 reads CASSLTNMGKQYF. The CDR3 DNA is TGTGCCAGCAGCTTAACTAATATGGGGAAGCAGTACTTC.

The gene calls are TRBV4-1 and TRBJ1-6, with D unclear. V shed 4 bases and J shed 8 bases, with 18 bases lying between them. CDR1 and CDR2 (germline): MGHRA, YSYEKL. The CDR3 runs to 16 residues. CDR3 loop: CASSPPHHRVDSPLHF. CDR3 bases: TGCGCCAGCAGCCCCCCGCACCACCGCGTTGATTCACCCCTCCACTTT.

This chain's CDR3 is CASSLFGSQPQHF. As DNA, the CDR3 is TGTGCCAGCAGTTTATTTGGATCTCAGCCCCAGCATTTT. This sequence joins TRBV12-3 or TRBV12-4 and TRBJ1-5; D is ambiguous. Deletions cut 2 bases from V and 6 bases from J, with 8 bases between. The CDR3 runs 13 residues.